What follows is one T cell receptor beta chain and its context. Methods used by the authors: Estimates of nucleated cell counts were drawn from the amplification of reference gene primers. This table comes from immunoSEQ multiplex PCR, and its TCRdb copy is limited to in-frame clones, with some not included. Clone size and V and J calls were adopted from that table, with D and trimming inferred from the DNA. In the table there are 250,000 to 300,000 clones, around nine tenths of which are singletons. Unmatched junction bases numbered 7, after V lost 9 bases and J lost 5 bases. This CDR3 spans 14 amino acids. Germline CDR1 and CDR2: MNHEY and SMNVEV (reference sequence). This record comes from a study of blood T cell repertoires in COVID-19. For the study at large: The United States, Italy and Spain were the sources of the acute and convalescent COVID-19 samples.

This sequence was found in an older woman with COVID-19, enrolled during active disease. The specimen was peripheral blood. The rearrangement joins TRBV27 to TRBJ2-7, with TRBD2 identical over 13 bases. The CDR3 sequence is CASRTSGGAHEQYF. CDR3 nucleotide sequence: TGTGCCAGTCGTACTAGCGGGGGGGCCCACGAGCAGTACTTC.